This entry is about one T cell receptor (beta chain). This sample was included in a study of control samples from healthy donors and cancer patients. Some clones are missing from TCRdb's copy, which holds only in-frame ones; the method was immunoSEQ multiplex PCR. The data show more than 85,000 clones, roughly 89% seen once. There are 13 residues in the CDR3. From germline, CDR1 is MNHEY and CDR2 SMNVEV (reference sequence). V was trimmed by 6 bases and J by 3 bases, leaving 11 bases between them. Material: blood. The chain combines TRBV27 with TRBJ1-2; TRBD1 is a possible D gene (6 bases). The TCR comes from a woman aged 45-65 years in good health. CDR3 bases: TGTGCCAGCAGGGCAGGGGTGGACTATGGCTACACCTTC. Its protein product is CASRAGVDYGYTF.